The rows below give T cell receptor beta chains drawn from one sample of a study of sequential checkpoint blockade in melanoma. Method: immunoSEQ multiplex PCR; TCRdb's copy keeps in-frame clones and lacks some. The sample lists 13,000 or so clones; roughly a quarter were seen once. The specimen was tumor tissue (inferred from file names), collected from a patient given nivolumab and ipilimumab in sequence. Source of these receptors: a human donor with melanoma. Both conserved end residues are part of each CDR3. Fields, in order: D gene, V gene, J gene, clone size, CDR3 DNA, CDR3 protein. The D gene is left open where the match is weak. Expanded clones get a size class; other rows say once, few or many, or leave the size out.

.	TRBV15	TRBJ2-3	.	TGTGCCACCAGCAGCGACGGGTCCGGCACAGATACGCAGTATTTT	CATSSDGSGTDTQYF
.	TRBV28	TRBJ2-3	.	TGTGCCAGCAGTTTAAAACAGAGCACAGATACGCAGTATTTT	CASSLKQSTDTQYF
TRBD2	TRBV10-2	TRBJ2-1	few	TGCGCCAGCAGTCGGGAGGGCCTCTACAATGAGCAGTTCTTC	CASSREGLYNEQFF
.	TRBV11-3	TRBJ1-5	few	TGTGCCAGCAGCCACCCGGGGGGGGAGGGCAATCAGCCCCAGCATTTT	CASSHPGGEGNQPQHF
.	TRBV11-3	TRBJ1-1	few	TGTGCCAGCAGCTTGAAGTCAGGGTTCCTCATGAACACTGAAGCTTTCTTT	CASSLKSGFLMNTEAFF
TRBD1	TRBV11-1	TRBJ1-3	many	TGTGCCAGCAGCTTGGAAGGCTCGATGACAGGGGCTGGAAACACCATATATTTT	CASSLEGSMTGAGNTIYF
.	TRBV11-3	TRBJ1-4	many	TGTGCCAGCAGCTTAGACAGGGCTGAAAGAGAAAAACTGTTTTTT	CASSLDRAEREKLFF
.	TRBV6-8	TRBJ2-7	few	TGTGCCAGCAGTTACGACGGACAATCGGTGTACTTC	CASSYDGQSVYF
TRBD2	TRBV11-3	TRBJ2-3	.	TGTGCCAGCAGCCCGAAAATAGCGGGAGGAACAGATACGCAGTATTTT	CASSPKIAGGTDTQYF
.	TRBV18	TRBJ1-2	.	TGTGCCAGCTCGGACGTAGGACGGGCGGATGGCTACACCTTC	CASSDVGRADGYTF
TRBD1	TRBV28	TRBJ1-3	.	TGTGCCAGCAGTAACGGTGGGGACAGACACTCTGGAAACACCATATATTTT	CASSNGGDRHSGNTIYF
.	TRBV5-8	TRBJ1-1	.	TGTGCCAGCAGCCCGACTGAATGGACTGAAGCTTTCTTT	CASSPTEWTEAFF
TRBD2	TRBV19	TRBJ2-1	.	TGTGCCAGTAGTATAGTCGGGACTAGCGGGAGGCCCTCCTACAATGAGCAGTTCTTC	CASSIVGTSGRPSYNEQFF
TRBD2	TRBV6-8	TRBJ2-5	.	TGTGCCAGCACCCCCTTCAGGGTAGCGGGAGTTGGAAAGACCCAGTACTTC	CASTPFRVAGVGKTQYF
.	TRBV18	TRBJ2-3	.	TGTGCCAGCTCACTGTCCAACTCAGATACGCAGTATTTT	CASSLSNSDTQYF
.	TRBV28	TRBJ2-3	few	TGTGCCAGCTTACTTCGGGGGGGACAGGGCCCAGATACGCAGTATTTT	CASLLRGGQGPDTQYF
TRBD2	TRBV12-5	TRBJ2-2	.	TGTGCCAGCAAGACTAGCGGGAAGGCCGGGGAGCTGTTTTTT	CASKTSGKAGELFF
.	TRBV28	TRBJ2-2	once	TGTGCCAGCGTCCGGGACACGGGGTCCGGGGAGCTGTTTTTT	CASVRDTGSGELFF
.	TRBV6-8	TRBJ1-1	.	TGTGCCACCCGGGGGACCGTTGGGACTGAAGCTTTCTTT	CATRGTVGTEAFF
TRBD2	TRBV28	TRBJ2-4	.	TGTGCCAGCAGTTCTCGCGGACTAGCGGGAGTAAGGGACATTCAGTACTTC	CASSSRGLAGVRDIQYF
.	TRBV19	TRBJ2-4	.	TGTGCCAGTAGTATAGAGCAGGGGAGGTACATTCAGTACTTC	CASSIEQGRYIQYF
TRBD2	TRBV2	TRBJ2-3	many	TGTGCCAGCCTAGAACCGACTAGCGGGATACAAGATACGCAGTATTTT	CASLEPTSGIQDTQYF